Listed below are T cell receptor beta chains from one sample, sequenced in a study of blood T cell repertoires in COVID-19. Libraries were prepared by immunoSEQ multiplex PCR; TCRdb keeps only in-frame clonotypes and omits some of them. The data hold fewer than 350,000 clones, with 70% to 90% observed a single time. The material sequenced was PBMCs or T cells enriched from blood (not recorded which). The receptors come from a man under 40 who had recovered from COVID-19. The conserved cysteine and the conserved F or W are not part of the CDR3 here.

V gene	J gene	CDR3 protein
TRBV7-2	TRBJ1-2	ASSSLGGRGYT
TRBV5-5	TRBJ2-2	ASSLIQGESGELF
TRBV10-1	TRBJ2-5	ASLIAWGGETQY
TRBV27	TRBJ1-2	ASSLDRFAFYGYT
TRBV5-8	TRBJ2-3	ASSLAGGDTQY
TRBV9	TRBJ2-3	ASSAETGTDTQY
TRBV7-2	TRBJ2-2	ASNDRFPNTGELF
TRBV4-3	TRBJ1-2	ASSQNRVRSYGYT
TRBV2	TRBJ1-5	ASSSDTDNQPQH
TRBV6-5	TRBJ2-7	ASSSAGWEQY
TRBV5-1	TRBJ1-1	ASSSSRTGDEAF
TRBV12-3/TRBV12-4	TRBJ2-1	ASSLDSSNEQF
TRBV2	TRBJ2-6	ASSRTGQAGANVLT
TRBV7-9	TRBJ1-4	ASSWGQGDEKLF
TRBV7-9	TRBJ1-2	ASSLPLGQTLENYGYT
TRBV9	TRBJ2-1	ASSVGLPNNEQF
TRBV15	TRBJ2-7	ATSTPGLAGTNYEQY
TRBV27	TRBJ2-3	ASSFLENPSTDTQY
TRBV5-1	TRBJ1-2	ASSQTGGGYGYT
TRBV2	TRBJ1-5	ASNGQGGNQPQH
TRBV6-5	TRBJ1-2	ASSYGGTGRGYT
TRBV30	TRBJ1-5	AWRGRVGQGGYQPQH
TRBV5-1	TRBJ1-2	ASSPLEGRGGYGYT
TRBV6-5	TRBJ1-5	ASGTGWDNQPQH
TRBV7-2	TRBJ2-3	ASSSGAGGQTDTQY
TRBV4-2	TRBJ2-7	ASSQDWGSGGADEQY
TRBV5-6	TRBJ1-2	ASSLTAYGYT
TRBV20-1	TRBJ2-3	SATRSDTQY
TRBV5-8	TRBJ2-1	ASSIGESRYNEQF
TRBV6-2/TRBV6-3	TRBJ2-6	ASSYGRTSGTTGANVLT
TRBV29-1	TRBJ2-6	SFKSSSGANVLT
TRBV6-6	TRBJ1-5	ASSRQGSGKFNQPQH
TRBV6-5	TRBJ2-7	ASTGTGLHEQY
TRBV25-1	TRBJ1-2	ASSESHQGWRGYT
TRBV7-9	TRBJ2-1	ATVTSGGLNEQF
TRBV3-1/TRBV3-2	TRBJ2-3	ASSQLRGSTDTQY
TRBV27	TRBJ1-2	ASSDHPGQGLYGYT
TRBV19	TRBJ2-1	ASSPRLAGAPEQF
TRBV9	TRBJ2-4	ASSGGGTSGAKNIQY
TRBV10-1	TRBJ1-1	ASSESLGQTNTEAF
TRBV10-1	TRBJ2-1	ASSEGRVAGNNEQF
TRBV12-5	TRBJ2-7	ASGLVSRRQSSYEQY